This T cell receptor (beta chain) stems from a study of response to subunit inactivated influenza vaccine (dated by TCRdb to the late 2010s). About the study as a whole: The study used deep quantitative T cell receptor repertoire profiling to track responses to a trivalent subunit inactivated influenza vaccine.

On this clonotype: Which antigen it targets is not known. Per-base quality was not reported, and no clone a single base away is much larger than it.

General findings and caveats noted by the study authors: The authors proposed that each seasonal influenza vaccination may bring in only a limited number of new T cells.

Libraries were constructed by RT-PCR. The sequencer listed for this sample is Illumina HiSeq 2500. TCRdb reanalyzed the raw reads on its own, using fastp at Q25 for trimming and MiXCR for clone calling, and kept in-frame beta chains. Entries that share a CDR3 protein sequence are merged under the most common genes and DNA. The sample table contains about 310,000 distinct CDR3 sequences; only one count was recorded for roughly 22% of them. About 9.4% of the sample is held by the ten biggest clonotypes. The CDR3 sequence holds 16 residues, the cysteine and phenylalanine included. Only the CDR3 DNA stays, 48 bases, in frame from base 1. After removal of 3 bases from V and 5 bases from J, the junction retains 9 bases not matched to a gene. Sequences DFQATT (CDR1) and SNEGSKA (CDR2) are obtained from the germline V gene (reference sequence).

The starting material was PBMCs from blood, obtained roughly 20 months after vaccination. Rearrangement joined TRBV20-1 to TRBJ1-5; TRBD1 agrees with 11 junctional bases. The sequence was obtained from a man between 50 and 69 years old who received an inactivated influenza vaccine. Donor details come from another sample of the same person, matched by shared clones. The nucleotide sequence is TGCAGTGCTAGGGGAACGGACAGGGGGCCCTATCAGCCCCAGCATTTT. This gives the protein CSARGTDRGPYQPQHF.